This is a list of T cell receptor beta chains from one sample in a study of blood T cell repertoires in COVID-19. This table comes from immunoSEQ multiplex PCR, and its TCRdb copy is limited to in-frame clones, with some not included. Among 250,000 or so clones listed, about four fifths were seen once. The sample was peripheral blood. The receptors were sampled from a young man who had recovered from COVID-19. Both conserved end residues are part of each CDR3. A D gene is named only where the DNA matches it firmly. A clone size is listed for some rows: how often the clone was seen (once, few, many), or a class if it is expanded.

- | TRBJ2-3 | TRBV13 | - | CASRPTPGTDTQYF | TGTGCCAGCAGACCAACACCAGGAACAGATACGCAGTATTTT
- | TRBJ2-2 | TRBV4-1 | TRBD1 | CASRGTGWNGELFF | TGCGCCAGCAGAGGGACAGGGTGGAACGGGGAGCTGTTTTTT
- | TRBJ2-1 | TRBV10-2 | TRBD2 | CASSDLAGARYNEQFF | TGCGCCAGCAGTGATTTAGCGGGGGCACGATACAATGAGCAGTTCTTC
- | TRBJ2-1 | TRBV3-1/TRBV3-2 | - | CASSQDEAGPSNEQFF | TGTGCCAGCAGCCAAGACGAGGCGGGGCCCTCCAATGAGCAGTTCTTC
- | TRBJ1-5 | TRBV7-8 | - | CASSLSRGGNQPQHF | TGTGCCAGCAGCTTAAGTAGGGGAGGGAATCAGCCCCAGCATTTT
- | TRBJ2-3 | TRBV7-9 | TRBD2 | CASSPEFGSGVLSDTQYF | TGTGCCAGCAGCCCCGAGTTTGGTAGCGGGGTCCTTTCGGATACGCAGTATTTT
few | TRBJ2-7 | TRBV19 | - | CASSIPGYEQYF | TGTGCCAGTAGTATCCCCGGGTACGAGCAGTACTTC
few | TRBJ2-2 | TRBV19 | TRBD1 | CASWTGFTGELFF | TGTGCCAGTTGGACAGGCTTCACCGGGGAGCTGTTTTTT
- | TRBJ2-1 | TRBV4-1 | TRBD2 | CASRPSGGSSYNEQFF | TGCGCCAGCAGACCCTCGGGGGGTAGCTCCTACAATGAGCAGTTCTTC
- | TRBJ2-6 | TRBV5-8 | - | CASSLGVTGANVLTF | TGTGCCAGCAGCTTGGGCGTAACTGGGGCCAACGTCCTGACTTTC
- | TRBJ2-3 | TRBV4-1 | - | CASSQVGAGSTDTQYF | TGCGCCAGCAGCCAAGTTGGGGCTGGGAGCACAGATACGCAGTATTTT
- | TRBJ2-1 | TRBV28 | TRBD1 | CASRQGANNNEQFF | TGTGCCAGCAGACAGGGGGCGAACAACAATGAGCAGTTCTTC
- | TRBJ1-5 | TRBV6-5 | - | CASEGLTGQPQHF | TGTGCCAGCGAGGGGTTGACAGGTCAGCCCCAGCATTTT
- | TRBJ1-5 | TRBV10-3 | TRBD1 | CAIRQGNNQPQHF | TGTGCCATCCGACAGGGTAACAATCAGCCCCAGCATTTT
- | TRBJ2-5 | TRBV19 | TRBD1 | CASSTGQGGLLQETQYF | TGTGCCAGTAGTACGGGACAGGGGGGATTGCTACAAGAGACCCAGTACTTC
once | TRBJ2-3 | TRBV4-1 | - | CASSQSGPLDTQYF | TGCGCCAGCAGCCAATCTGGGCCATTAGATACGCAGTATTTT
- | TRBJ1-2 | TRBV27 | - | CASSLFQGFYGYTF | TGTGCCAGCAGTTTATTCCAGGGCTTCTATGGCTACACCTTC
once | TRBJ2-3 | TRBV9 | TRBD1 | CASSVFTGGTDTQYF | TGTGCCAGCAGCGTATTTACAGGGGGCACAGATACGCAGTATTTT
- | TRBJ1-6 | TRBV3-1/TRBV3-2 | TRBD1 | CASSPYSNRGRNSPLHF | TGTGCCAGCAGCCCGTACTCAAACAGGGGGAGGAATTCACCCCTCCACTTT
- | TRBJ1-3 | TRBV19 | - | CASRFEQAAENTIYF | TGTGCCAGTAGATTCGAGCAGGCTGCAGAAAACACCATATATTTT
- | TRBJ2-7 | TRBV7-3 | - | CASSLNREREQYF | TGTGCCAGCAGCTTAAATCGGGAACGCGAGCAGTACTTC
few | TRBJ1-5 | TRBV18 | - | CASSPGDLQPQHF | TGTGCCAGCTCCCCGGGAGACCTTCAGCCCCAGCATTTT
- | TRBJ1-4 | TRBV7-9 | TRBD1 | CASSLATGINEKLFF | TGTGCCAGCAGCTTGGCGACAGGGATTAATGAAAAACTGTTTTTT
- | TRBJ2-7 | TRBV3-1/TRBV3-2 | - | CASSQNRASYEQYF | TGTGCCAGCAGCCAGAACAGGGCCTCCTACGAGCAGTACTTC
few | TRBJ2-4 | TRBV4-2 | TRBD2 | CASSQGEGAGDINIQYF | TGTGCCAGCAGCCAAGGGGAGGGCGCGGGGGATATAAACATTCAGTACTTC
- | TRBJ2-6 | TRBV5-5 | TRBD2 | CASGSTSGGSGANVLTF | TGTGCCAGCGGATCCACTAGCGGGGGCTCTGGGGCCAACGTCCTGACTTTC
few | TRBJ2-3 | TRBV12-5 | - | CASGLVQGEADTQYF | TGTGCTAGTGGTTTGGTTCAGGGGGAGGCAGATACGCAGTATTTT
- | TRBJ2-2 | TRBV6-1 | - | CASSEGRGGELFF | TGTGCCAGCAGTGAAGGACGAGGCGGGGAGCTGTTTTTT
- | TRBJ2-7 | TRBV2 | - | CASNSEGPYEQYF | TGTGCCAGCAATTCCGAGGGTCCCTACGAGCAGTACTTC
once | TRBJ2-7 | TRBV12-3/TRBV12-4 | TRBD1 | CASLQGSSYEQYF | TGTGCCAGCCTACAGGGGAGCTCCTACGAGCAGTACTTC
few | TRBJ1-6 | TRBV12-3/TRBV12-4 | - | CASSFPGSPLHF | TGTGCCAGCAGTTTCCCGGGGTCACCCCTCCACTTT
- | TRBJ2-1 | TRBV2 | - | CASNPGSRVNEQFF | TGTGCCAGCAACCCGGGATCTCGAGTCAATGAGCAGTTCTTC
- | TRBJ2-7 | TRBV5-6 | TRBD1 | CASSATDRGGIYEQYF | TGTGCCAGCAGCGCTACGGACAGGGGAGGAATCTACGAGCAGTACTTC
- | TRBJ1-2 | TRBV7-8 | TRBD1 | CASSLAQGANGYTF | TGTGCCAGCAGCTTAGCGCAGGGGGCAAACGGCTACACCTTC
- | TRBJ2-5 | TRBV7-9 | TRBD1 | CASSSRDRDRGRETQYF | TGTGCCAGCAGCTCTAGAGACCGGGACAGGGGGCGCGAGACCCAGTACTTC
- | TRBJ2-2 | TRBV7-2 | TRBD1 | CASSLGGQGATGELFF | TGTGCCAGCAGCTTAGGCGGACAGGGGGCCACCGGGGAGCTGTTTTTT
- | TRBJ1-2 | TRBV3-1/TRBV3-2 | TRBD1 | CASSHTTGARGYTF | TGTGCCAGCAGCCACACAACAGGGGCGAGGGGCTACACCTTC
- | TRBJ1-2 | TRBV6-2/TRBV6-3 | - | CASSYARGAGSGYTF | TGTGCCAGCAGTTACGCCCGGGGTGCAGGCTCTGGCTACACCTTC
- | TRBJ1-2 | TRBV2 | - | CASSEAGIETRGYTF | TGTGCCAGCAGTGAGGCGGGGATAGAGACGCGAGGCTACACCTTC
- | TRBJ2-1 | TRBV10-3 | - | CAISDAGTYNEQFF | TGTGCCATCAGTGACGCAGGTACCTACAATGAGCAGTTCTTC
few | TRBJ2-5 | TRBV12-5 | - | CASGGVGETQYF | TGTGCTAGTGGCGGGGTAGGGGAGACCCAGTACTTC
- | TRBJ2-7 | TRBV15 | - | CATSRDHSYEQYF | TGTGCCACCAGCAGAGATCACTCCTACGAGCAGTACTTC
- | TRBJ2-5 | TRBV19 | - | CASSTGTEQETQYF | TGTGCCAGTAGCACCGGGACTGAACAAGAGACCCAGTACTTC
- | TRBJ2-5 | TRBV4-1 | - | CASSQALADQETQYF | TGCGCCAGCAGCCAAGCGTTAGCCGACCAAGAGACCCAGTACTTC
- | TRBJ2-2 | TRBV5-6 | TRBD1 | CASSFRDRNTGELFF | TGTGCCAGCAGCTTCCGGGACAGAAACACCGGGGAGCTGTTTTTT
- | TRBJ2-3 | TRBV2 | - | CASSGGTASTDTQYF | TGTGCCAGCAGTGGCGGGACTGCTAGCACAGATACGCAGTATTTT
- | TRBJ1-5 | TRBV9 | - | CASSVGTDSNSPQHF | TGTGCCAGCAGCGTAGGGACGGACTCTAACAGTCCCCAGCATTTT
once | TRBJ2-1 | TRBV9 | - | CASSGGGRGDYNEQFF | TGTGCCAGCAGCGGCGGGGGCCGGGGGGATTACAATGAGCAGTTCTTC
- | TRBJ1-3 | TRBV2 | - | CASSERQGRGNTIYF | TGTGCCAGCAGTGAGCGGCAGGGCAGGGGAAACACCATATATTTT
- | TRBJ2-1 | TRBV6-1 | TRBD2 | CASSESGGGSYNEQFF | TGTGCCAGCAGTGAAAGCGGGGGGGGCTCCTACAATGAGCAGTTCTTC